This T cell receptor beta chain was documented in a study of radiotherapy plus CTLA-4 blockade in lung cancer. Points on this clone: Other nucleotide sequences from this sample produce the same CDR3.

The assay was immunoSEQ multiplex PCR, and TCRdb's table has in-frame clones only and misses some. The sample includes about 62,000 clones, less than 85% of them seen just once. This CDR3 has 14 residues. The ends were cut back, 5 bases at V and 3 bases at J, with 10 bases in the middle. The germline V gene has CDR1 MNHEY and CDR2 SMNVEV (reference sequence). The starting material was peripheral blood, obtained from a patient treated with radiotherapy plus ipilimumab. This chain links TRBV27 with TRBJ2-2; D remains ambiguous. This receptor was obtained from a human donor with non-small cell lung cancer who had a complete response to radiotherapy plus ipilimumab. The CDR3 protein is CASSPRRDTGELFF. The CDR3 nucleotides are TGTGCCAGCAGTCCCCGCCGGGACACCGGGGAGCTGTTTTTT.